These 20 T cell receptor beta chains share one sample of origin, sequenced in a study of T cell responses to AZD1222 COVID-19 vaccine. Measured with immunoSEQ multiplex PCR; TCRdb has only the in-frame clones, and not every one. The repertoire holds 85,000 to 130,000 clones, with approximately 91% as singletons. Source: peripheral blood, taken on day 0 of AZD1222 vaccination. The receptors shown here come from an adult in good health.

V usage is TRBV28 and J usage is TRBJ1-2; the D gene is possibly TRBD1 (6 bases). Trimming took off 5 bases at V and 8 bases at J, with 9 bases between the two ends. CDR1 and CDR2 from the germline V gene are MDHEN and SYDVKM. The CDR3 is made up of 11 amino acids. The CDR3, as DNA: TGTGCCAGCAGTAACAGGGCCGGCTACACCTTC. It specifies CASSNRAGYTF.

V usage is TRBV18 and J usage is TRBJ1-2; D ambiguous. The CDR3 sequence is 13 residues long. CDR1 is KGHSH, CDR2 LQKENI, per germline. V shed 2 bases and J shed 3 bases, with 7 bases lying between them. The CDR3 here is CASSPGRDYGYTF. The CDR3 DNA reads as TGTGCCAGCTCACCAGGGAGGGACTATGGCTACACCTTC.

The chain is built from TRBV5-1 and TRBJ2-1, with 11 bases aligning to TRBD1. CDR1 is SGHRS and CDR2 is YFSETQ in the germline V gene. The V gene end was trimmed by 4 bases and the J gene end by 7 bases; junction bases not matched to a gene: 7. The CDR3 runs to 15 residues. The CDR3 reads CASSPDGTGGNEQFF. The CDR3 coding sequence is TGCGCCAGCAGCCCGGACGGGACAGGGGGAAATGAGCAGTTCTTC.

This chain joins TRBV3-1 (or the pseudogene TRBV3-2) and TRBJ2-5; possibly TRBD2 for D (5 bases). The germline CDR1 and CDR2 sequences are LGHDT and YNNKEL (reference sequence). CDR3 size: 17 residues. Trimming pared 0 bases from V and 0 bases from J, leaving 14 bases between. The CDR3 protein is CASSQDRGANYQETQYF. CDR3 nucleotide sequence: TGTGCCAGCAGCCAAGACCGGGGAGCCAATTACCAAGAGACCCAGTACTTC.

This clone occurred a few times. The chain combines TRBV5-6 with TRBJ1-2; D uncertain. In germline, CDR1 is SGHDT, CDR2 YYEEEE. This CDR3 has 13 residues. The V end was cut by 3 bases, the J end by 4 bases, with 10 bases between. The CDR3 nucleotides read TGTGCCAGCAGCTATACAGACTCCTATGGCTACACCTTC. Its protein is CASSYTDSYGYTF.

The rearrangement joins TRBV7-9 to TRBJ2-3; D unclear. Germline values: CDR1 SEHNR, CDR2 FQNEAQ (reference sequence). The V end was cut by 5 bases, the J end by 2 bases, with 20 bases between. This CDR3 has 17 amino acids. The CDR3 loop is CASSPREAGYLTDTQYF. The CDR3 DNA follows: TGTGCCAGCAGCCCACGTGAGGCAGGATATCTCACAGATACGCAGTATTTT.

This clone turned up a few times. The CDR3 nucleotides are TGTGCCAGCAGTATACTGGGACAGGGGGGCTTGAACACCGGGGAGCTGTTTTTT. Translated, it gives CASSILGQGGLNTGELFF. The chain uses TRBV28 and TRBJ2-2; 11 bases align to TRBD1. The CDR3 has 18 residues. Germline V gene data show CDR1 as MDHEN and CDR2 as SYDVKM. The V segment lost 5 bases and the J segment 1 base; nucleotides outside the gene matches: 9.

This chain connects TRBV5-1 to TRBJ2-7; the D call may be TRBD1 or TRBD2 (5 bases each). The germline CDR1 and CDR2 sequences are SGHRS and YFSETQ. V lost 1 base and J lost 0, with 20 bases in between. This CDR3 region has 18 residues. This CDR3 is CASSLYSISGLRSYEQYF. In nucleotides, the CDR3 is TGCGCCAGCAGCTTGTATTCGATTTCGGGGCTTCGCTCCTACGAGCAGTACTTC.

This clone came up once. This chain connects TRBV19 to TRBJ1-2, with no clear D. Trimming took off 6 bases at V and 10 bases at J, with 15 bases between the two ends. This CDR3 contains 12 residues. Germline V gene data show CDR1 as LNHDA and CDR2 as SQIVND (reference sequence). The CDR3 DNA follows: TGTGCCAGTAGGGAAATGGAGGGTCACTACACCTTC. It specifies CASREMEGHYTF.

CDR3 sequence reads: CASSMRSGGYNEQFF. The CDR3 DNA is TGTGCCAGTAGTATGAGAAGCGGGGGGTACAATGAGCAGTTCTTC. The chain couples TRBV19 to TRBJ2-1; 9 bases align to TRBD2. Trimming cost V 3 bases and J 4 bases; bases outside gene matches: 4. Germline V gene lookup returns CDR1 LNHDA and CDR2 SQIVND (reference sequence). CDR3 length: 15 amino acids.

This chain connects TRBV28 to TRBJ1-5, with 8 bases identical to TRBD1. This CDR3 is 15 amino acids long. CDR1 is MDHEN, CDR2 SYDVKM, per germline. The V and J ends lost 6 bases and 5 bases, in that order; junction bases with no gene match: 9. CDR3 sequence: CASRSGQGGDQPQHF. The CDR3 coding sequence is TGTGCCAGCAGAAGCGGACAGGGCGGGGATCAGCCCCAGCATTTT.

In its sample, this clone was seen a few times. The V gene is TRBV27, the J gene TRBJ2-1, with TRBD2 matching 10 bases. CDR3 length: 15 amino acids. Losses at the gene ends were 2 bases for V and 5 bases for J; bases not matched to a gene: 3. From germline, CDR1 is MNHEY and CDR2 SMNVEV (reference sequence). CDR3 nucleotides: TGTGCCAGCAGTTTAGGGACTAGCGTAGACAATGAGCAGTTCTTC. This gives the protein CASSLGTSVDNEQFF.

V and J are TRBV4-2 and TRBJ2-2, with D perhaps TRBD2 (7 bases). V was shortened by 0 bases and J by 4 bases, with 15 bases between the two germline ends. Germline V gene lookup returns CDR1 LGHNA and CDR2 YNFKEQ. The CDR3 is 17 residues long. The CDR3 region has the DNA TGTGCCAGCAGCCAAGATTTGGGCGGGGGCCTCACCGGGGAGCTGTTTTTT. Its translation is CASSQDLGGGLTGELFF.

The J gene is TRBJ2-7, the V gene TRBV11-3; a weak D match, TRBD1 (5 bases). CDR3 length: 11 residues. Germline V lookup: CDR1 SGHNT, CDR2 YENEEA. V shed 11 bases and J shed 3 bases, with 11 bases lying between them. For the CDR3, the DNA is TGTGCCGCAGGGATGTACTACGAGCAGTACTTC. As protein: CAAGMYYEQYF.

This clone was recorded at least ten times. The genes are TRBV28 and TRBJ2-2; maybe TRBD1 (6 bases). Per germline, CDR1 MDHEN and CDR2 SYDVKM. CDR3 length: 12 amino acids. V lost 10 bases and J 7 bases, leaving 13 bases between the germline ends. The chain's CDR3 is CATLGADGELFF. The CDR3 DNA is TGTGCCACCCTGGGGGCAGACGGGGAGCTGTTTTTT. The full variable domain, rest sourced from reference TRBV28 and TRBJ2-2, is DVKVTQSSRYLVKRTGEKVFLECVQDMDHENMFWYRQDPGLGLRLIYFSYDVKMKEKGDIPEGYSVSREKKERFSLILESASTNQTSMYLCATLGADGELFFGEGSRLTVL.

The chain links TRBV4-1 to TRBJ1-1; D not resolved. V dropped 3 bases and J dropped 10 bases, with 24 bases sitting between them. Germline CDR1 MGHRA, CDR2 YSYEKL. The CDR3 sequence is 16 residues long. The CDR3 protein is CASSHATGNKGPVAFF. The CDR3 DNA reads as TGCGCCAGCAGCCACGCCACCGGGAATAAGGGCCCCGTAGCTTTCTTT.

This chain connects TRBV5-4 to TRBJ2-3; the D is unclear. V was cut by 0 bases and J by 2 bases, with 4 bases left in between. This CDR3 has 13 amino acids. Looked up from germline, CDR1 is SGHNT and CDR2 is YYREEE (reference sequence). CDR3 sequence (DNA): TGTGCCAGCAGCTTGGACATCACAGATACGCAGTATTTT. Translation gives CASSLDITDTQYF.

The V gene is TRBV6-5, the J gene TRBJ1-6, with TRBD1 matching over 7 bases. With V trimmed by 6 bases and J by 9 bases, 5 bases remained unmatched. Germline values: CDR1 MNHEY, CDR2 SVGAGI. The CDR3 has 13 amino acids. The CDR3 DNA follows: TGTGCCAGCAGGACAGGGTGGGGTTCACCCCTCCACTTT. Residues: CASRTGWGSPLHF.

The V and J genes are TRBV28 and TRBJ2-5, with 7 bases that match TRBD2. Germline-derived CDR1 and CDR2 are MDHEN and SYDVKM. The CDR3 is 17 residues long. With V trimmed by 6 bases and J by 3 bases, 16 bases remained unmatched. In nucleotides, the CDR3 is TGTGCCAGCAGCTCATACTCGGGACTAACGAGAAAAGAGACCCAGTACTTC. Protein product: CASSSYSGLTRKETQYF.

The CDR3 loop is CASSSRLAGRSDTQYF. The CDR3 DNA follows: TGTGCCAGCAGCTCCCGGCTAGCGGGGCGGTCAGATACGCAGTATTTT. The chain is built from TRBV7-9 and TRBJ2-3; TRBD2 matches at 9 bases. With V trimmed by 4 bases and J by 4 bases, 9 bases remained unmatched. The V gene's germline CDR1 is SEHNR and CDR2 FQNEAQ (reference sequence). CDR3 length equals 16 residues.